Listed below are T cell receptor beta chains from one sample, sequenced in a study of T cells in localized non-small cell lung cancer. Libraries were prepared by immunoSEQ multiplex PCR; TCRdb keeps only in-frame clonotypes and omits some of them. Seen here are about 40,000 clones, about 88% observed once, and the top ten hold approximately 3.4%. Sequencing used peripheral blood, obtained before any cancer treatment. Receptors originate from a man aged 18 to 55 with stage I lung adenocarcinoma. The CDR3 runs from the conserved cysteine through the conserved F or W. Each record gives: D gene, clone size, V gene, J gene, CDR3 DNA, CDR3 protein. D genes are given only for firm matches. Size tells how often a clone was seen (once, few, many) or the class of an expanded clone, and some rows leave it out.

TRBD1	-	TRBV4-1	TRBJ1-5	TGCGCCAGCAGCCCAAGTCGGACAGGGGGGTATCAGCCCCAGCATTTT	CASSPSRTGGYQPQHF
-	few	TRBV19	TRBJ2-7	TGTGCCAGTAGTAGATCGCCGGAGGGAACCTACGAGCAGTACTTC	CASSRSPEGTYEQYF
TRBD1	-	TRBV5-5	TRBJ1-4	TGTGCCAGCAGGGGAGACAGGGGCGAAAAACTGTTTTTT	CASRGDRGEKLFF
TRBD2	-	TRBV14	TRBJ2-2	TGTGCCAGCAGCCAACTCCGTAGGGCTAGCGGCGCGAACACCGGGGAGCTGTTTTTT	CASSQLRRASGANTGELFF
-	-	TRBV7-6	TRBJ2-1	TGTGCCAGCAGCTTAGCGGGGGACCACAATGAGCAGTTCTTC	CASSLAGDHNEQFF
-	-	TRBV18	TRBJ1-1	TGTGCCCGATCTTTAAACCATAACTCGCGCGGCGGGGCTTTCTTT	CARSLNHNSRGGAFF
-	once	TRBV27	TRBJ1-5	TGTGCCAGCAGTTTAGGGGGGCTAATAGGCCAGCCCCAGCATTTT	CASSLGGLIGQPQHF
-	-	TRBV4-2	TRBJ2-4	TGTGCCAGCAGCCAAGTCACCCCGGGGGACATTCAGTACTTC	CASSQVTPGDIQYF
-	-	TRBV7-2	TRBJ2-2	TGTGCCAGCAGCTTAATGGCAGTCACCGGGGAGCTGTTTTTT	CASSLMAVTGELFF
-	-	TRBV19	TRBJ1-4	TGTGCCAGTAGTATTAGTAGGGCTGAAAAACTGTTTTTT	CASSISRAEKLFF
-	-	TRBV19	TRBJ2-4	TGTGCCAGTAGTGCCGAGGGGACGGGCATTCAGTACTTC	CASSAEGTGIQYF
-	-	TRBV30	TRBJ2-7	TGTGCCTGGAGTGTAGTCAATTCCATCTCCTACGAGCAGTACTTC	CAWSVVNSISYEQYF
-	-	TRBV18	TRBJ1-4	TGTGCCAGCTCACCACAATTGGGCCGGGTCAATGAAAAACTGTTTTTT	CASSPQLGRVNEKLFF
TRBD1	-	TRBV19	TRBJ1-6	TGTGCCAGTAGTATCCAACCCTACACAGGGGGCTCACCCCTCCACTTT	CASSIQPYTGGSPLHF
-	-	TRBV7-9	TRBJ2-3	TGTGCCAGCAGCTTAGCGGGGAGGGATACGCAGTATTTT	CASSLAGRDTQYF
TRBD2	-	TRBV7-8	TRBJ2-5	TGTGCCAGCAGCTTAGATGGGAGGGGAGAGACCCAGTACTTC	CASSLDGRGETQYF
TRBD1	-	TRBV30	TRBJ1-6	TGTGCCTGGAGCCTTCGACAGGGGGCTCCACCCCTCCACTTT	CAWSLRQGAPPLHF
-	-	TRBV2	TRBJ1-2	TGTGCCAGCAGTGTACAGGGCAGGGGACGACTAGCTAACTATGGCTACACCTTC	CASSVQGRGRLANYGYTF
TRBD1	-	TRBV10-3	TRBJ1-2	TGTGCCATCAGTGGGACAGGGGGCGGATATGGCTACACCTTC	CAISGTGGGYGYTF
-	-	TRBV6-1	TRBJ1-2	TGTGCCAGCAGTGAAGCAGGGGGTCCCTATGGCTACACCTTC	CASSEAGGPYGYTF
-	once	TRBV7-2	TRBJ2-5	TGTGCCAGCAGCTTAGGGGGAGGTAGTAATGGACGTGAGACCCAGTACTTC	CASSLGGGSNGRETQYF
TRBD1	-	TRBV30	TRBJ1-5	TGTGCCTGGAGTTCCAGGACAGGGGCTAATCAGCCCCAGCATTTT	CAWSSRTGANQPQHF